These T cell receptor beta chains were read from a single sample in a study of cytomegalovirus exposure and HLA in healthy donors. Libraries were prepared by immunoSEQ multiplex PCR; TCRdb keeps only in-frame clonotypes and omits some of them. The sample table sets out about 210,000 clones. The sequenced material came from PBMCs. These TCRs come from a woman aged 25 to 39 in good health and CMV-seropositive. The CDR3 runs from the conserved cysteine through the conserved F or W. The D gene is left open where the match is weak.

J	length	V	D	CDR3	DNA
TRBJ2-7	13	TRBV15	.	CATSRDFRYEQYF	TGTGCCACCAGCAGAGATTTTCGGTACGAGCAGTACTTC
TRBJ2-7	16	TRBV6-6	TRBD2	CASCEYSGTSLYEQYF	TGTGCCAGCTGCGAGTACTCCGGGACTAGCCTCTACGAGCAGTACTTC
TRBJ2-6	16	TRBV7-6	.	CASSPYRVSGANVLTF	TGTGCCAGCAGCCCATACAGGGTCTCTGGGGCCAACGTCCTGACTTTC
TRBJ1-1	13	TRBV6-5	.	CASSRGIVTEAFF	TGTGCCAGCAGTCGCGGAATTGTCACTGAAGCTTTCTTT
TRBJ2-7	19	TRBV6-1	.	CASSEGWDIVTIGTYEQYF	TGTGCCAGCAGTGAAGGTTGGGACATAGTCACTATCGGTACCTACGAGCAGTACTTC
TRBJ1-3	14	TRBV6-1	TRBD1	CASRTGALGNTIYF	TGTGCCAGCAGGACAGGGGCCCTTGGAAACACCATATATTTT
TRBJ2-3	14	TRBV28	.	CASSVGDRTGTQYF	TGTGCCAGCAGTGTAGGGGATCGCACAGGTACGCAGTATTTT
TRBJ2-7	13	TRBV19	TRBD2	CATRTSGTYEQYF	TGTGCCACCCGGACTAGCGGCACCTACGAGCAGTACTTC
TRBJ2-7	15	TRBV30	.	CAWSVDGSGSYEQYF	TGTGCCTGGAGTGTGGACGGGAGTGGGTCCTACGAGCAGTACTTC
TRBJ2-5	14	TRBV28	.	CASSLPGEQETQYF	TGTGCCAGCAGTTTGCCGGGGGAACAAGAGACCCAGTACTTC
TRBJ2-3	14	TRBV5-1	TRBD1	CASSLRQGGDTQYF	TGCGCCAGCAGCTTACGACAGGGTGGAGATACGCAGTATTTT
TRBJ1-3	15	TRBV6-1	.	CASSANTGSGNTIYF	TGTGCCAGCAGTGCAAATACAGGGTCTGGAAACACCATATATTTT
TRBJ2-7	13	TRBV29-1	.	CSAGGQRIIEQYF	TGCAGCGCCGGGGGACAGCGGATCATCGAGCAGTACTTC
TRBJ1-1	16	TRBV7-8	TRBD1	CASSVDRGAMNTEAFF	TGTGCCAGCAGCGTGGACAGGGGGGCGATGAACACTGAAGCTTTCTTT
TRBJ2-7	15	TRBV5-1	.	CASSLSPGKGYEQYF	TGCGCCAGCAGCTTGTCTCCGGGAAAGGGCTACGAGCAGTACTTC
TRBJ1-2	13	TRBV28	.	CASSLGGPYGYTF	TGTGCCAGCAGTTTGGGGGGACCCTATGGCTACACCTTC
TRBJ2-3	21	TRBV28	TRBD2	CASSLYGMGLAGGQFTDTQYF	TGTGCCAGCAGTTTGTATGGCATGGGACTAGCGGGAGGGCAGTTCACAGATACGCAGTATTTT
TRBJ1-4	13	TRBV28	.	CASCPGTFEKLFF	TGTGCCAGCTGCCCCGGGACATTCGAAAAACTGTTTTTT
TRBJ1-3	14	TRBV6-5	.	CATGASNSGNTIYF	TGTGCCACCGGAGCCTCCAACTCTGGAAACACCATATATTTT
TRBJ2-7	12	TRBV7-9	.	CASSLNEVEQYF	TGTGCCAGCAGCTTAAACGAGGTAGAGCAGTACTTC
TRBJ1-5	13	TRBV7-2	.	CASSPGTNQPQHF	TGTGCCAGCAGCCCAGGGACAAATCAGCCCCAGCATTTT
TRBJ1-1	16	TRBV30	TRBD1	CAWSVPVQGRYTEAFF	TGTGCCTGGAGTGTCCCTGTACAGGGGAGGTACACTGAAGCTTTCTTT
TRBJ2-1	16	TRBV25-1	TRBD1	CASSETEQLDRNEQFF	TGTGCCAGCAGTGAAACCGAACAACTGGACAGGAATGAGCAGTTCTTC
TRBJ2-1	16	TRBV18	TRBD2	CASSPFGTSGNNEQFF	TGTGCCAGCTCACCCTTCGGGACTAGCGGGAACAATGAGCAGTTCTTC
TRBJ1-6	17	TRBV10-3	.	CAISPGQFSSYNSPLHF	TGTGCCATCAGTCCAGGACAGTTCAGCTCCTATAATTCACCCCTCCACTTT
TRBJ1-2	17	TRBV9	.	CASSVAMVGGANYGYTF	TGTGCCAGCAGCGTAGCCATGGTCGGCGGCGCTAACTATGGCTACACCTTC
TRBJ1-1	18	TRBV27	TRBD1	CASSFKGQGVGKGTEAFF	TGTGCCAGCAGTTTTAAGGGACAGGGCGTAGGAAAAGGTACTGAAGCTTTCTTT
TRBJ1-5	14	TRBV11-3	.	CASSSSEGDQPQHF	TGTGCCAGCAGCTCGTCCGAGGGGGATCAGCCCCAGCATTTT
TRBJ2-5	14	TRBV7-6	TRBD1	CASSLPGQQETQYF	TGTGCCAGCAGCTTACCGGGACAGCAAGAGACCCAGTACTTC
TRBJ2-7	13	TRBV29-1	TRBD1	CSVEGQGGYEQYF	TGCAGCGTTGAAGGACAGGGGGGCTACGAGCAGTACTTC
TRBJ1-2	14	TRBV5-1	TRBD1	CASSLGQGAGGYTF	TGCGCCAGCAGCCTGGGACAGGGGGCTGGAGGCTACACCTTC
TRBJ2-3	14	TRBV7-7	TRBD2	CARRLAGLYYTQYF	TGTGCCAGGAGACTAGCGGGATTATATTATACGCAGTATTTT
TRBJ1-3	16	TRBV7-9	TRBD1	CASSLDPDRDRNTIYF	TGTGCCAGCAGCTTAGACCCGGACAGGGATCGAAACACCATATATTTT
TRBJ2-7	14	TRBV6-5	.	CASSYGQVSYEQYF	TGTGCCAGCAGTTACGGGCAGGTCTCCTACGAGCAGTACTTC
TRBJ2-3	13	TRBV29-1	TRBD2	CSVGLAGGDTQYF	TGCAGCGTGGGACTAGCGGGAGGAGATACGCAGTATTTT
TRBJ2-5	16	TRBV27	TRBD2	CASSLSSAGGHETQYF	TGTGCCAGCAGTTTATCGTCAGCGGGAGGGCACGAGACCCAGTACTTC
TRBJ1-5	15	TRBV5-1	.	CASSLGINGNQPQHF	TGCGCCAGCAGCTTGGGGATTAACGGGAATCAGCCCCAGCATTTT
TRBJ2-7	13	TRBV28	.	CASSLPRGTEQYF	TGTGCCAGCAGTTTACCCAGAGGAACCGAGCAGTACTTC